This is a list of T cell receptor beta chains from one sample in a study of cytotoxic CD8 clonotypes in ibrutinib-treated CLL. Produced via immunoSEQ multiplex PCR; TCRdb's table is partial and in-frame only. This table has 150,000 or so clones, 79% appearing once. The sequenced sample was PBMCs, obtained after 12 months of ibrutinib treatment. The receptors come from a human donor with chronic lymphocytic leukemia. CDR3s include the opening cysteine and the closing phenylalanine or tryptophan. The D gene is left open where the match is weak. Clone size is shown for a subset of rows, as once, few, many or a class of expanded clone.

few	TRBV7-5	TRBJ1-5	.	TGTGTCAGAAGTCGCGACGGAGATCAGCCCCAGCATTTT	CVRSRDGDQPQHF
.	TRBV9	TRBJ2-3	TRBD2	TGTGCCAGCAGGCCGGGACTAGCGGGACACACAGATACGCAGTATTTT	CASRPGLAGHTDTQYF
.	TRBV4-1	TRBJ2-1	TRBD1	TGCGCCAGCAGCCAGGGACAGATGGATGAGCAGTTCTTC	CASSQGQMDEQFF
.	TRBV19	TRBJ2-6	.	TGTGCCAGTAGTATCATACAAGGACTCTCTGGGGCCAACGTCCTGACTTTC	CASSIIQGLSGANVLTF
.	TRBV7-6	TRBJ2-1	TRBD2	TGTGCCAGCAGCAACCGATGGCTAGCGGGAGCCTATGAGCAGTTCTTC	CASSNRWLAGAYEQFF
.	TRBV19	TRBJ2-3	.	TGTGCCAGTAGTTTAACAGGGAGGCCTCGCACAGATACGCAGTATTTT	CASSLTGRPRTDTQYF
.	TRBV10-3	TRBJ2-7	TRBD2	TGTGCCATCAGTGAGTCCCCGACTAGCGGGAGGTTTGACGAGCAGTACTTC	CAISESPTSGRFDEQYF
.	TRBV5-1	TRBJ1-4	.	TGCGCCAGCAGCCCTCAGGGTGACAATGAAAAACTGTTTTTT	CASSPQGDNEKLFF
few	TRBV30	TRBJ1-1	.	TGTGCCTGGAGTAAAGCGCTGGGCACTGAAGCTTTCTTT	CAWSKALGTEAFF
.	TRBV7-9	TRBJ2-1	.	TGTGCCAGCAGCCTGACTAGTTACAATGAGCAGTTCTTC	CASSLTSYNEQFF
.	TRBV28	TRBJ2-2	.	TGTGCCAGCAGGAAACCCCAGGGGCCCACCGGGGAGCTGTTTTTT	CASRKPQGPTGELFF
.	TRBV30	TRBJ2-1	.	TGTGCCTGGAGACGGGGTTCCTACAATGAGCAGTTCTTC	CAWRRGSYNEQFF
.	TRBV27	TRBJ1-1	TRBD1	TGTGCCAGTCGACAGGGGTTGGGGAGGAACACTGAAGCTTTCTTT	CASRQGLGRNTEAFF
.	TRBV7-2	TRBJ2-3	TRBD2	TGTGCCAGCAGCTCGAGCGGGAGGGTGGGTAGCACAGATACGCAGTATTTT	CASSSSGRVGSTDTQYF
once	TRBV7-2	TRBJ2-4	.	TGTGCCAGCAGCTTAATAAGGGCCAAAAACATTCAGTACTTC	CASSLIRAKNIQYF
once	TRBV7-9	TRBJ1-5	.	TGTGCCAGCAGCTTAGGAGGAGGCAATCAGCCCCAGCATTTT	CASSLGGGNQPQHF
few	TRBV6-1	TRBJ1-5	TRBD1	TGTGCCAGCAGCTACAGGGGTGATCAGCCCCAGCATTTT	CASSYRGDQPQHF
.	TRBV5-1	TRBJ2-7	TRBD1	TGCGCCAGCAGCGCGGACAGGGAAACCGAGCAGTACTTC	CASSADRETEQYF
.	TRBV9	TRBJ2-7	.	TGTGCCAGCAGCGTAGCAGGGTACGAGCAGTACTTC	CASSVAGYEQYF
few	TRBV5-6	TRBJ2-5	.	TGTGCCAGCAGCACGACTGGGACCCAGTACTTC	CASSTTGTQYF
.	TRBV18	TRBJ2-1	TRBD2	TGTGCCAGCTCACCTCTAGCGGGAGGCTCCTACAATGAGCAGTTCTTC	CASSPLAGGSYNEQFF
.	TRBV7-2	TRBJ2-3	.	TGTGCCAGCAGCGCCTACACAGATACGCAGTATTTT	CASSAYTDTQYF
.	TRBV27	TRBJ2-7	.	TGTGCCAGCAGTTTATCTTTCTGGGGCAGGGACCGCGAGCAGTACTTC	CASSLSFWGRDREQYF
.	TRBV6-5	TRBJ2-1	TRBD1	TGTGCCAGCAGTTACCGGACAGGGGGCTTCGATGAGCAGTTCTTC	CASSYRTGGFDEQFF
.	TRBV7-2	TRBJ2-5	.	TGTGCCAGCAGCAAAGACAGAGCACAAGAGACCCAGTACTTC	CASSKDRAQETQYF
.	TRBV5-1	TRBJ2-3	.	TGCGCCAGCAGCAATTACCCTAGTTCAACAGATACGCAGTATTTT	CASSNYPSSTDTQYF
.	TRBV10-3	TRBJ2-5	.	TGTGCCATCAGTGAGTCGGGGGAAGAGACCCAGTACTTC	CAISESGEETQYF
.	TRBV11-2	TRBJ2-7	.	TGTGCCAGCAGCATAAGATGGCCGGGAACCTCCTACGAGCAGTACTTC	CASSIRWPGTSYEQYF
.	TRBV2	TRBJ2-1	TRBD2	TGTGCCAGCAGCCCGCAGCGGGAGGGCCAAGATGAGCAGTTCTTC	CASSPQREGQDEQFF
.	TRBV10-3	TRBJ2-2	.	TGTGCCATCAAACGACAGGACCTCACCGGGGAGCTGTTTTTT	CAIKRQDLTGELFF
.	TRBV7-6	TRBJ1-1	.	TGTGCCAGCAGCCCCAGGGGTTGGGGTCCGGACACTGAAGCTTTCTTT	CASSPRGWGPDTEAFF
.	TRBV2	TRBJ2-1	.	TGTGCCAGCATTAAACAGCGATCCGACTACAATGAGCAGTTCTTC	CASIKQRSDYNEQFF
.	TRBV2	TRBJ1-4	.	TGTGCCAGCAGTCAAGGGGGTACTAATGAAAAACTGTTTTTT	CASSQGGTNEKLFF
.	TRBV11-3	TRBJ2-1	.	TGTGCCAGCAGCAACCCACGGAGCTCCTACAATGAGCAGTTCTTC	CASSNPRSSYNEQFF
.	TRBV29-1	TRBJ1-2	TRBD1	TGCAGCGTTGAATGGACAGGGGGCTACTATGGCTACACCTTC	CSVEWTGGYYGYTF
.	TRBV25-1	TRBJ2-6	TRBD1	TGTGCCAGCAGCACACAGGGGACTGGGGCCAACGTCCTGACTTTC	CASSTQGTGANVLTF
once	TRBV5-6	TRBJ2-7	TRBD2	TGTGCCAGCAAAAGAGGACTAGCGGGAGGCGAGCAGTACTTC	CASKRGLAGGEQYF
.	TRBV6-5	TRBJ2-2	.	TGTGCCAGCAGTCCCCCAGGAGTCACCGGGGAGCTGTTTTTT	CASSPPGVTGELFF
.	TRBV7-6	TRBJ1-4	.	TGTGCCAGCAGCTTAGCGTGGGGGGCGACTAATGAAAAACTGTTTTTT	CASSLAWGATNEKLFF
few	TRBV7-9	TRBJ2-6	TRBD2	TGTGCCACCCAGACGGGGGGTACCTCTGGGGCCAACGTCCTGACTTTC	CATQTGGTSGANVLTF
.	TRBV19	TRBJ1-2	.	TGTGCCAGTAGTGGGTCCAAATCCTCCTATGGCTACACCTTC	CASSGSKSSYGYTF
.	TRBV28	TRBJ2-1	TRBD2	TGTGCCAGCAGTTTAGGTTCGGGACTAGCGGGAGACCATGAGCAGTTCTTC	CASSLGSGLAGDHEQFF
.	TRBV29-1	TRBJ2-2	TRBD2	TGCAGCGGCTCCGGGACTAGCGCGAACACCGGGGAGCTGTTTTTT	CSGSGTSANTGELFF
.	TRBV5-1	TRBJ1-2	TRBD1	TGCGCCAGCAGCTTGATTGGGACAGGGGTGAATGGCTACACCTTC	CASSLIGTGVNGYTF
.	TRBV5-1	TRBJ2-5	TRBD2	TGCGCCAGCAGCCCGGAGGCGGGAGAGGAGACCCAGTACTTC	CASSPEAGEETQYF
.	TRBV6-1	TRBJ1-2	.	TGTGCCAGCAGTGAATCCCGGTATGGCTACACCTTC	CASSESRYGYTF
.	TRBV27	TRBJ2-1	TRBD2	TGTGCCAGCAGTTTATGGACTAGCGGGAGGGCCAATGAGCAGTTCTTC	CASSLWTSGRANEQFF
once	TRBV7-5	TRBJ2-7	.	TGTGTCAGAAGCATGGGACCATACGAGCAGTACTTC	CVRSMGPYEQYF
.	TRBV5-1	TRBJ2-7	TRBD1	TGCGCCAGCAGCTTGGCCCTTACAGGGGATTCGTTTGAGCAGTACTTC	CASSLALTGDSFEQYF
.	TRBV7-3	TRBJ2-5	TRBD1	TGTGCCAGCAGCAAACGACAGGGGATCTCAGAGACCCAGTACTTC	CASSKRQGISETQYF
.	TRBV7-6	TRBJ2-2	TRBD2	TGTGCCAGCAGCCTGGGGACTAGCGGGAACACCGGGGAGCTGTTTTTT	CASSLGTSGNTGELFF
few	TRBV7-9	TRBJ1-1	.	TGTGCCAGCAGCTCACGTCATCTCGGGGGGAACCTTAACACTGAAGCTTTCTTT	CASSSRHLGGNLNTEAFF
.	TRBV5-1	TRBJ2-7	.	TGCGCCAGCAAAGAGGGGGGCGGATACTACGAGCAGTACTTC	CASKEGGGYYEQYF
.	TRBV5-1	TRBJ2-1	.	TGCGCCAGCATATGGGCCGGGGGCAATGAGCAGTTCTTC	CASIWAGGNEQFF
.	TRBV28	TRBJ1-3	.	TGTGCCAGCTTAATGGAGTGGGCTTCTGGAAACACCATATATTTT	CASLMEWASGNTIYF
.	TRBV14	TRBJ2-7	TRBD2	TGTGCCAGCAGCCACATCCCAGTTCGGCCTAGCGGGAACTTGGAATACGAGCAGTACTTC	CASSHIPVRPSGNLEYEQYF
.	TRBV15	TRBJ2-3	TRBD1	TGTGCCACCGCCACCTACAGGGGATCCACAGATACGCAGTATTTT	CATATYRGSTDTQYF
.	TRBV4-2	TRBJ2-5	.	TGTGCCAGCAGCCAAGAACCGGCTTGGGAGTCCCAAGAGACCCAGTACTTC	CASSQEPAWESQETQYF
.	TRBV19	TRBJ2-7	.	TGTGCCGTGGGGCAGGGGATCGTTCAGTACTTC	CAVGQGIVQYF
.	TRBV10-2	TRBJ2-5	TRBD2	TGCGCCAGCAGTGAGACGGCCGGGACTAGCGGGCTGAGGGAGGGGGAGACCCAGTACTTC	CASSETAGTSGLREGETQYF